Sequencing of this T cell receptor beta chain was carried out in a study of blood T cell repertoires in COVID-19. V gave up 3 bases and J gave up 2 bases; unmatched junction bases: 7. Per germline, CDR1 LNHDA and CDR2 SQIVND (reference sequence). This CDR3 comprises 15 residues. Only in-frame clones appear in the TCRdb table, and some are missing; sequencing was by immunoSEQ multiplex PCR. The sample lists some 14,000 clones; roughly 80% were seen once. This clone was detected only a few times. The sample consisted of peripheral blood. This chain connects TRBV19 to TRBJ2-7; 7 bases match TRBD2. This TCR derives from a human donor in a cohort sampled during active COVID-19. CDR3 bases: TGTGCCAGTAGTATCCGGGCAGGGACTACCTACGAGCAGTACTTC. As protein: CASSIRAGTTYEQYF.